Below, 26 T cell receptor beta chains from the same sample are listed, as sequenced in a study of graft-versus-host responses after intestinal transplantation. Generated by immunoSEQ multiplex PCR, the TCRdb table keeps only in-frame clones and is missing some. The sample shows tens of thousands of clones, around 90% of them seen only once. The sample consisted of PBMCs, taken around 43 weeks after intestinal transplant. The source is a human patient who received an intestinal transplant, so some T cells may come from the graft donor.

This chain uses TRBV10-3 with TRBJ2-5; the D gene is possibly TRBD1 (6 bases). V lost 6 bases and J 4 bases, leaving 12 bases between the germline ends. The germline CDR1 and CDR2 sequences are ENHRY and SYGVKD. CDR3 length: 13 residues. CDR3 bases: TGTGCCATCAGGCTACAGGGCGGAGAGACCCAGTACTTC. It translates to CAIRLQGGETQYF.

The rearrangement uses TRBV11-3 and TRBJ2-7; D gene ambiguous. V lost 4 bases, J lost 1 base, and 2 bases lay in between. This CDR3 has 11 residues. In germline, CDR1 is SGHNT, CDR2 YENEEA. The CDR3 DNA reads TGTGCCAGCAGCTCGTCCTACGAGCAGTACTTC. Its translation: CASSSSYEQYF. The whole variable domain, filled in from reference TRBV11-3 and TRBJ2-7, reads EAGVVQSPRYKIIEKKQPVAFWCNPISGHNTLYWYLQNLGQGPELLIRYENEEAVDDSQLPKDRFSAERLKGVDSTLKIQPAELGDSAVYLCASSSSYEQYFGPGTRLTVT.

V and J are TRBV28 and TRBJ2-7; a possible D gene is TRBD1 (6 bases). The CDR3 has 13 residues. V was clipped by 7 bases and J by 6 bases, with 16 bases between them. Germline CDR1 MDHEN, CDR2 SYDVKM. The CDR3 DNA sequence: TGTGCCAGCAATACAGGGCGACCACTCGAGCAGTACTTC. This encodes CASNTGRPLEQYF.

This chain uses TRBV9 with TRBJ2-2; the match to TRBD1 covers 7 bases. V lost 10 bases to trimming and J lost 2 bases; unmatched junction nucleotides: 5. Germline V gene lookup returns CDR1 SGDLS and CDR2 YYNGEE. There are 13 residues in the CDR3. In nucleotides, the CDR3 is TGTGCCGCAGGGGGAAGAAACACCGGGGAGCTGTTTTTT. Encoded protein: CAAGGRNTGELFF. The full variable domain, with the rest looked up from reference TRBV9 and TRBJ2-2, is DSGVTQTPKHLITATGQRVTLRCSPRSGDLSVYWYQQSLDQGLQFLIQYYNGEERAKGNILERFSAQQFPDLHSELNLSSLELGDSALYFCAAGGRNTGELFFGEGSRLTVL.

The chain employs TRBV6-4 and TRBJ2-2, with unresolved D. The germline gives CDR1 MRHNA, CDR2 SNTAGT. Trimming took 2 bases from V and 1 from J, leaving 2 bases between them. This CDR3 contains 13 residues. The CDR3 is CASSDKNTGELFF. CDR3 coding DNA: TGTGCCAGCAGTGACAAGAACACCGGGGAGCTGTTTTTT.

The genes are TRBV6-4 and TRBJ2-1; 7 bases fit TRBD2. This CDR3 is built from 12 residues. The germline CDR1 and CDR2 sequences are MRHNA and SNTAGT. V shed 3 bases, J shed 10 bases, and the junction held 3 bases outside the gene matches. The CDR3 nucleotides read TGTGCCAGCAGTGATAGAGCGGGGGAGCAGTTCTTC. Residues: CASSDRAGEQFF.

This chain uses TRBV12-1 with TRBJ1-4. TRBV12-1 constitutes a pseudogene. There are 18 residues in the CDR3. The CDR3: CASRDGLWRWATNEKLFF. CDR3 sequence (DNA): TGTGCCAGCAGAGACGGACTTTGGCGGTGGGCAACTAATGAAAAACTGTTTTTT.

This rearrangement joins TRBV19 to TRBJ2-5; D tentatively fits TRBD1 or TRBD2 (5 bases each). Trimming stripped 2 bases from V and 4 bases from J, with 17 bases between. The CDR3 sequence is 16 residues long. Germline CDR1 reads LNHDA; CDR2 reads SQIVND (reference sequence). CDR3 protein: CASSINFGGVGETQYF. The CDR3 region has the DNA TGTGCCAGTAGTATAAATTTTGGGGGAGTCGGAGAGACCCAGTACTTC.

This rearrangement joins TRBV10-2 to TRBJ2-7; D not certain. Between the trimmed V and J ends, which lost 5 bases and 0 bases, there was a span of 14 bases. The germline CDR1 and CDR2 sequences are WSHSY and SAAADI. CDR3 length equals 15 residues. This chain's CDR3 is CASSYIFGSSYEQYF. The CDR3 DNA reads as TGCGCCAGCAGTTACATTTTCGGCAGCTCCTACGAGCAGTACTTC.

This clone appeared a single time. For the CDR3, the DNA is TGTGCCAGCAGTCTCGCCGGGACAGGGGGCTATGCTTTCTTT. This gives the protein CASSLAGTGGYAFF. The chain has TRBV28 and TRBJ1-1; TRBD1 matches at 12 bases. Germline loops: CDR1 MDHEN, CDR2 SYDVKM. The CDR3 consists of 14 residues. After removal of 5 bases from V and 11 bases from J, the junction contained 9 bases not matched to a gene.

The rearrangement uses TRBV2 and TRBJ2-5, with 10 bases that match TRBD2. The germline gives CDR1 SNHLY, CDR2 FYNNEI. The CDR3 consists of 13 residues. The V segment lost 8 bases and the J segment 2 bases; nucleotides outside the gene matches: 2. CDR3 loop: CASQLAGQETQYF. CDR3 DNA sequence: TGTGCCAGCCAACTAGCGGGGCAAGAGACCCAGTACTTC.

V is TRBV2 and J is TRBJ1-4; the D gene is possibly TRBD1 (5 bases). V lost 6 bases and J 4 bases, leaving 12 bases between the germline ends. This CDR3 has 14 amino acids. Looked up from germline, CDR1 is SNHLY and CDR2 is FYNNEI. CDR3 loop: CASRDSLLNEKLFF. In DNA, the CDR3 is TGTGCCAGCAGAGACAGTCTCCTTAATGAAAAACTGTTTTTT.

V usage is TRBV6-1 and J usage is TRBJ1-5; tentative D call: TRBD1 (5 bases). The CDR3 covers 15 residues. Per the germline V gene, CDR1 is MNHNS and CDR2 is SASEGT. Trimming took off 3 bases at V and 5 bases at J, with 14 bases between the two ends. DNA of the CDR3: TGTGCCAGCAGTGAGGCCGGGGGGGGGTATCAGCCCCAGCATTTT. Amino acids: CASSEAGGGYQPQHF.

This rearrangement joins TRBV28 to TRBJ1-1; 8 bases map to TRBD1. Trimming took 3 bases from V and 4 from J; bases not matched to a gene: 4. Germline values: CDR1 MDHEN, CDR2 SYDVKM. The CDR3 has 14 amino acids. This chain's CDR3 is CASSFRGRGTEAFF. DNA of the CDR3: TGTGCCAGCAGTTTCAGGGGGCGAGGCACTGAAGCTTTCTTT. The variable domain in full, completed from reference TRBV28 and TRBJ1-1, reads DVKVTQSSRYLVKRTGEKVFLECVQDMDHENMFWYRQDPGLGLRLIYFSYDVKMKEKGDIPEGYSVSREKKERFSLILESASTNQTSMYLCASSFRGRGTEAFFGQGTRLTVV.

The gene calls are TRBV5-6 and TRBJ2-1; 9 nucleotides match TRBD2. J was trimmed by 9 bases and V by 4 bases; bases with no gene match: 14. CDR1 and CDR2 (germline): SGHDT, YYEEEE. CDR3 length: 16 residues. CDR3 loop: CASSPGGAGGPCEQFF. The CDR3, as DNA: TGTGCCAGCAGCCCCGGGGGCGCGGGAGGGCCTTGTGAGCAGTTCTTC. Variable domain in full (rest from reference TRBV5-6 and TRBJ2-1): DAGVTQSPTHLIKTRGQQVTLRCSPKSGHDTVSWYQQALGQGPQFIFQYYEEEERQRGNFPDRFSGHQFPNYSSELNVNALLLGDSALYLCASSPGGAGGPCEQFFGPGTRLTVL.

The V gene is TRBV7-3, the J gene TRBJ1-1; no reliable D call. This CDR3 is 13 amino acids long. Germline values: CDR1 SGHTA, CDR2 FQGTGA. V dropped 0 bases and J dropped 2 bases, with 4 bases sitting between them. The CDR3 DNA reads TGTGCCAGCAGCTTAACGGGAAACACTGAAGCTTTCTTT. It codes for CASSLTGNTEAFF.

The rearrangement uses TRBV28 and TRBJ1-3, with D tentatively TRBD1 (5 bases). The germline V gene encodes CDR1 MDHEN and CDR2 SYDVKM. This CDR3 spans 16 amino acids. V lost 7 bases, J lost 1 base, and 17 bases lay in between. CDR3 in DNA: TGTGCCAGCATGGGGCGATACCTACTTTCTGGAAACACCATATATTTT. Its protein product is CASMGRYLLSGNTIYF. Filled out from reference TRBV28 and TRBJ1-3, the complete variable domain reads DVKVTQSSRYLVKRTGEKVFLECVQDMDHENMFWYRQDPGLGLRLIYFSYDVKMKEKGDIPEGYSVSREKKERFSLILESASTNQTSMYLCASMGRYLLSGNTIYFGEGSWLTVV.

The CDR3: CASSSSYTGELFF. Written as DNA, the CDR3 is TGTGCCAGCAGCTCGAGCTACACCGGGGAGCTGTTTTTT. This chain joins TRBV7-9 and TRBJ2-2, with D uncertain. The CDR3 runs 13 residues. The ends were cut back, 4 bases at V and 3 bases at J, with 6 bases in the middle. CDR1 and CDR2 (germline): SEHNR, FQNEAQ (reference sequence).

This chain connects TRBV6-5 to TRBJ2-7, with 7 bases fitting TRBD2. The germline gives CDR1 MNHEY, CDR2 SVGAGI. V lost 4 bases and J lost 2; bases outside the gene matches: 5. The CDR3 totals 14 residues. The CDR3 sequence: CASSSGGPPYEQYF. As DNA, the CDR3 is TGTGCCAGCAGTTCGGGGGGACCCCCCTACGAGCAGTACTTC.

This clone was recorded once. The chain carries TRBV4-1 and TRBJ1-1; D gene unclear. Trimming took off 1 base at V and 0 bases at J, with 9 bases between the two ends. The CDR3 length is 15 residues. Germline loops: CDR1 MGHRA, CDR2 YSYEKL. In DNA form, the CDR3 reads TGCGCCAGCAGCCAAGCGGCACAATTGAACACTGAAGCTTTCTTT. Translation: CASSQAAQLNTEAFF.

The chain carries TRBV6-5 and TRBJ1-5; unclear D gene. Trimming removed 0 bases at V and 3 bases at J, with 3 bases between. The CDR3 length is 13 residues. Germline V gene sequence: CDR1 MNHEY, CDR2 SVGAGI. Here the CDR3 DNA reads TGTGCCAGCAGTTACTCGCACAATCAGCCCCAGCATTTT. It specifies CASSYSHNQPQHF.

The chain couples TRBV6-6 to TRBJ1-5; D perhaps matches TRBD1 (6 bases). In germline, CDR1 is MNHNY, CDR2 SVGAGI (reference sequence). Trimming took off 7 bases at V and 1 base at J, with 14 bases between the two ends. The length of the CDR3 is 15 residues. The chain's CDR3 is CASTLDRQSNQPQHF. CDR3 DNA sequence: TGTGCCAGCACCTTAGACAGGCAAAGCAATCAGCCCCAGCATTTT.

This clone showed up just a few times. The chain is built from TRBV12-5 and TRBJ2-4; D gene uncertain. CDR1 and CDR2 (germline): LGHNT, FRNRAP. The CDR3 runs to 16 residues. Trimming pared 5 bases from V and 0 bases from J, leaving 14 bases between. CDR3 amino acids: CASGPRWPLAKNIQYF. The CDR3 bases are TGTGCTAGTGGTCCCCGGTGGCCTCTAGCCAAAAACATTCAGTACTTC.

The CDR3 is CASSLYRTGGTGELFF. The CDR3 DNA sequence: TGTGCCAGCAGCCTCTATAGGACAGGGGGCACCGGGGAGCTGTTTTTT. This sequence joins TRBV7-3 and TRBJ2-2; 10 positions agree with TRBD1. Germline V gene lookup returns CDR1 SGHTA and CDR2 FQGTGA. This CDR3 is 16 amino acids long. V lost 5 bases and J lost 4; bases outside the gene matches: 7.

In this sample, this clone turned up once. CDR3: CASSQAPGQGSVEQYF. In DNA form, the CDR3 reads TGCGCCAGCAGCCAAGCCCCGGGACAGGGGTCGGTCGAGCAGTACTTC. V gene TRBV4-1 combines with J gene TRBJ2-7, with 10 bases lining up with TRBD1. Germline V gives CDR1 MGHRA, CDR2 YSYEKL. The length of the CDR3 is 16 residues. V was clipped by 1 base and J by 6 bases; unmatched bases: 9.

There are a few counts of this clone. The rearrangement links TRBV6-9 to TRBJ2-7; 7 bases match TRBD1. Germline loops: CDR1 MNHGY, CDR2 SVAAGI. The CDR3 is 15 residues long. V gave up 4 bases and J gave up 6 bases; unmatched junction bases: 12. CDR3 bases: TGTGCCAGCAGTTTACAGGGGACCCAGGGCGGCGAGCAGTACTTC. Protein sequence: CASSLQGTQGGEQYF.